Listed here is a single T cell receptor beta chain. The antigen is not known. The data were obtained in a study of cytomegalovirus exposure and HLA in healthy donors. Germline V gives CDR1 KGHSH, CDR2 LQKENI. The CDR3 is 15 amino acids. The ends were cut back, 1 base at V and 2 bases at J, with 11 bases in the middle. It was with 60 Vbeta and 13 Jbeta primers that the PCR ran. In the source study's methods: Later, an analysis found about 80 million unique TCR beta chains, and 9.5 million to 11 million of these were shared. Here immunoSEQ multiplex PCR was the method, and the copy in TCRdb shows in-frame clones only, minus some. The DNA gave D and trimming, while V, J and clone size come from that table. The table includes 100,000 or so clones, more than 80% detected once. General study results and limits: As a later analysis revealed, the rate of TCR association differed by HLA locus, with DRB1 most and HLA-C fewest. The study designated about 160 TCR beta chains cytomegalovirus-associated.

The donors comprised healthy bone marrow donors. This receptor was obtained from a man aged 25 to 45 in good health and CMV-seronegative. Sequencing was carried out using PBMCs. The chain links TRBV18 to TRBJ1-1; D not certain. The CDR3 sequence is CASSPQGAFNTEAFF. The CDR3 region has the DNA TGTGCCAGCTCACCACAGGGAGCTTTTAACACTGAAGCTTTCTTT.